A selection of T cell receptor beta chains follows, all from one sample in a study of blood T cells in healthy people across ages. In TCRdb, the 5' RACE reads were re-called with MiXCR into one record per CDR3 protein. Of some 860,000 distinct CDR3 sequences in the sample, roughly three fifths were seen once. The sample taken for sequencing was blood. Receptors originate from a middle-aged man in good health. Both conserved end residues are part of each CDR3. D genes are given only for firm matches. Clone size is given for some rows only: seen once, a few or many times, or a class if the clone is expanded.

J gene,V gene,clone size,D gene,CDR3 DNA,CDR3 protein
TRBJ2-3,TRBV3-1,-,-,TGTGCCAGCAGCCAAGTGCTCTCGAGGGAGTTTAGCACAGATACGCAGTATTTT,CASSQVLSREFSTDTQYF
TRBJ2-1,TRBV9,many,TRBD2,TGTGCCAGCAGTGTAGCGGGAGGATCCTACAATGAGCAGTTCTTC,CASSVAGGSYNEQFF
TRBJ2-1,TRBV9,-,-,TGTGCCAGCAGCGCCACCGACGGCTACAATGAGCAGTTCTTC,CASSATDGYNEQFF
TRBJ2-7,TRBV21-1,-,-,TGTGCCAGCAGCAAATTCTCGGGACCCCGGGCGCACTCCTACGAGCAGTACTTC,CASSKFSGPRAHSYEQYF
TRBJ1-6,TRBV6-4,few,-,TGTGCCAGCAGTCTAAACCCACCGGGACAAGACAGCTCCTATAATTCACCCCTCCACTTT,CASSLNPPGQDSSYNSPLHF
TRBJ2-5,TRBV10-3,-,-,TGTGCCATCAGCGCTGGTGGTGGCGAGACCCAGTACTTC,CAISAGGGETQYF
TRBJ2-1,TRBV7-3,few,-,TGTGCCAGCAGCCCCGAAGACTTACAGGGCGCGTACAATGAGCAGTTCTTC,CASSPEDLQGAYNEQFF
TRBJ1-1,TRBV28,-,-,TGTGCCAGCAGACCCCCTACGGGCAGGAACACTGAAGCTTTCTTT,CASRPPTGRNTEAFF
TRBJ2-5,TRBV7-9,-,-,TGTGCCAGCAGCTCCCCCGATGAGCAGTACTTC,CASSSPDEQYF
TRBJ1-3,TRBV4-2,-,-,TGTGCCAGCAGCCAAGATACCAGGGTAGGAAACACCATATATTTT,CASSQDTRVGNTIYF
TRBJ2-7,TRBV7-9,-,TRBD1,TGTGCCAGCAGCGTAGGGACAGGGCATAGAAACGAGCAGTACTTC,CASSVGTGHRNEQYF
TRBJ2-3,TRBV9,-,TRBD2,TGTGCCAGCAGCGTCGGGGGGTCTAGCACAGATACGCAGTATTTT,CASSVGGSSTDTQYF
TRBJ2-5,TRBV6-2/TRBV6-3,few,-,TGTGCCAGCAGTTCGGCAGGGCGTCAAGAGACCCAGTACTTC,CASSSAGRQETQYF
TRBJ2-7,TRBV5-4,few,-,TGTGCCAGCAGCTTGACGGAGCGACCCTACGAGCAGTACTTC,CASSLTERPYEQYF
TRBJ2-3,TRBV7-9,once,-,TGTGCCAGCAGCTTACAGGGCGGCGGAGCAGATACGCAGTATTTT,CASSLQGGGADTQYF
TRBJ2-1,TRBV20-1,-,-,TGCAGTGCTAGTGGACTAAACAATGAGCAGTTCTTC,CSASGLNNEQFF
TRBJ1-1,TRBV29-1,-,-,TGCAGCCTATCATATCTGGAGTTAGGGACTGAAGCTTTCTTT,CSLSYLELGTEAFF
TRBJ1-2,TRBV27,-,TRBD1,TGTGCCAGCAGTTCCGGACAGGGGGGAGCTAACTATGGCTACACCTTC,CASSSGQGGANYGYTF
TRBJ2-5,TRBV12-3/TRBV12-4,few,-,TGTGCCAGCAGCCACCCCGCACAAGAGACCCAGTACTTC,CASSHPAQETQYF
TRBJ1-1,TRBV6-5,once,-,TGTGCCAGCAAAATGGGACTCACGGGAGGCACTGAAGCTTTCTTT,CASKMGLTGGTEAFF
TRBJ2-5,TRBV4-2,-,-,TGTGCCAGCAGCCAAGATTTAGGCAGCCAAGAGACCCAGTACTTC,CASSQDLGSQETQYF
TRBJ1-2,TRBV7-9,-,TRBD1,TGTGCCAGCAGCTTAGCGATAACAGGGGATAACTATGGCTACACCTTC,CASSLAITGDNYGYTF
TRBJ1-1,TRBV6-5,once,-,TGTGCCAGCAGTTACTCTGCACCCGCGGGCACTGAAGCTTTCTTT,CASSYSAPAGTEAFF
TRBJ1-6,TRBV7-2,few,-,TGTGCCAGCAGCTTACAGTCCGAAAATTCACCCCTCCACTTT,CASSLQSENSPLHF
TRBJ2-6,TRBV24-1,-,-,TGTGCCACCAGTGATTCCTTGACAGGCACCCCCTCTGGGGCCAACGTCCTGACTTTC,CATSDSLTGTPSGANVLTF
TRBJ2-5,TRBV5-1,-,-,TGCGCCAGCAGCTTGGAGGGCGGGGTTAAGGTTGGGACCCAGTACTTC,CASSLEGGVKVGTQYF
TRBJ2-1,TRBV3-1,few,-,TGTGCCAGCAGCCAGCGAACCCCCGGGACACGCAATGAGCAGTTCTTC,CASSQRTPGTRNEQFF
TRBJ2-1,TRBV7-2,-,-,TGTGCCAGCAGCTTGTCTAGCACTAGGGATGAGCAGTTCTTC,CASSLSSTRDEQFF
TRBJ2-7,TRBV28,-,TRBD1,TGTGCCAGCAGTGTTAGCCGAGGACAGGGACAATACGAGCAGTACTTC,CASSVSRGQGQYEQYF
TRBJ2-2,TRBV29-1,-,-,TGCAGCGTTGGGACGAACACCGGGGAGCTGTTTTTT,CSVGTNTGELFF
TRBJ2-7,TRBV20-1,-,-,TGCAGTGCTAGAGATGTCTACGAGCAGTACTTC,CSARDVYEQYF
TRBJ1-2,TRBV28,-,-,TGTGCCAGCCTCTGGACTCGAGGCTACACCTTC,CASLWTRGYTF
TRBJ2-1,TRBV20-1,-,TRBD2,TGCAGTGCTAGGAACCTAGCGGGAGTAAGGTACAATGAGCAGTTCTTC,CSARNLAGVRYNEQFF
TRBJ2-5,TRBV6-1,-,-,TGTGCCAGCAGTGAAGGTTTCGGGGGCCAAGAGACCCAGTACTTC,CASSEGFGGQETQYF
TRBJ2-3,TRBV7-2,-,TRBD1,TGTGCCAGCAGCTTAGCGGGGACAGCCACAGATACGCAGTATTTT,CASSLAGTATDTQYF
TRBJ1-4,TRBV20-1,few,-,TGCAGTGCTAGTGGGCCAGGAGAAAAACTGTTTTTT,CSASGPGEKLFF
TRBJ2-5,TRBV30,few,-,TGTGCCTGGAGTGTACCTTTGGGGCCAGGGTACTTC,CAWSVPLGPGYF
TRBJ1-2,TRBV7-2,few,-,TGTGCCAGCAGACTGGGGGGACTTTATGGCTACACCTTC,CASRLGGLYGYTF
TRBJ2-7,TRBV5-1,-,-,TGCGCCAGCAGCTTGGAGGATGCCTACGAGCAGTACTTC,CASSLEDAYEQYF
TRBJ2-3,TRBV5-6,-,-,TGTGCCAGCAGCTTGGGGATGGCCGGCAAAGATACGCAGTATTTT,CASSLGMAGKDTQYF
TRBJ2-7,TRBV11-2,-,-,TGTGCCAGCAGCATTTCACGGGGATACTACGAGCAGTACTTC,CASSISRGYYEQYF
TRBJ1-5,TRBV12-3/TRBV12-4,few,-,TGTGCCAGCAGTCTTACAGATAGCAATCAGCCCCAGCATTTT,CASSLTDSNQPQHF
TRBJ1-6,TRBV28,-,-,TGTGCCAGCAGTTTGGCGGGGCCCTATAATTCACCCCTCCACTTT,CASSLAGPYNSPLHF
TRBJ2-6,TRBV5-6,-,-,TGTGCCAGTCACGAGGGGCCTGGGGCCAACGTCCTGACTTTC,CASHEGPGANVLTF
TRBJ2-7,TRBV7-8,-,-,TGTGCCAGCAGTTTTGAGGTAGACAGCTCCTACAATGAGCAGTACTTC,CASSFEVDSSYNEQYF
TRBJ2-7,TRBV5-4,-,-,TGTGCCAGCGGCCAAAACACCCGCGGCCTTTACGAGCAGTACTTC,CASGQNTRGLYEQYF
TRBJ2-5,TRBV19,-,-,TGTGCCAGTAGTATGTCGAGAGAGACCCAGTACTTC,CASSMSRETQYF
TRBJ2-1,TRBV7-9,-,-,TGTGCCAGCAGCCCCCCCGGGACTGCCCACAATGAGCAGTTCTTC,CASSPPGTAHNEQFF
TRBJ2-1,TRBV12-3/TRBV12-4,-,-,TGTGCCAGCAGTTTCAACATGTTTAATGAGCAGTTCTTC,CASSFNMFNEQFF
TRBJ2-3,TRBV20-1,-,TRBD1,TGCAGTGCTAGAGGTATTGGTGGTGGGACAGGGAGGACAGATACGCAGTATTTT,CSARGIGGGTGRTDTQYF
TRBJ2-1,TRBV10-3,-,TRBD2,TGTGCCATCTCCTATAGGGGACTAGCGGGAGCCAATGAGCAGTTCTTC,CAISYRGLAGANEQFF
TRBJ2-3,TRBV20-1,-,TRBD2,TGCAGTGCCACGGGACTAGCGGGATTTGATACGCAGTATTTT,CSATGLAGFDTQYF
TRBJ2-5,TRBV14,-,-,TGTGCCAGCAGCCAAAGATTTGGTAGTCACGATGAGCAGTACTTC,CASSQRFGSHDEQYF
TRBJ2-5,TRBV20-1,once,TRBD2,TGCAGTGCAACGACTAGCGGGATGATCTTGGAGACCCAGTACTTC,CSATTSGMILETQYF
TRBJ2-1,TRBV7-8,-,-,TGTGCCAGCAGCCTCGGGCAGCGAAGCTCCTACAATGAGCAGTTCTTC,CASSLGQRSSYNEQFF
TRBJ2-7,TRBV7-8,-,TRBD2,TGTGCCAGCACCCTCCGAATTGGGCGGGGGTACAATGAGCAGTACTTC,CASTLRIGRGYNEQYF